This T cell receptor (beta chain) comes out of a study of beta chain features in type 1 diabetes. Looking at the study overall: Across every sample, over 100 million sorted cells were examined in total. Study-wide findings and caveats: A moderate, significant TCRB CDR3 shortening appeared in type 1 diabetes across four CD4+ subsets.

Sequenced material consisted of expressed TCRB transcripts (all of the isolated RNA was reverse transcribed). This table comes from immunoSEQ multiplex PCR, and its TCRdb copy is limited to in-frame clones, with some not included. The sample includes roughly 160,000 clones, 6.5% to 9.5% of them seen just once. Trimming shortened V by 5 bases and J by 4 bases, and 20 bases separated the two germline ends. This CDR3 region has 15 residues. Germline CDR1 reads SQVTM; CDR2 reads ANQGSEA. Each of the sorted populations had a purity greater than 95%. This clone has only a few counts. What it binds is unknown.

The sequencing sample was made of central memory CD4+ T cells from blood. This clonotype was obtained from a middle-aged woman with type 1 diabetes. This chain joins TRBV29-1 and TRBJ1-1, with D maybe TRBD1 (5 bases). CDR3 sequence (DNA): TGCAGCGTTCGGGGACTCTCTAAAAGGGGCACTGAAGCTTTCTTT. This translates into CSVRGLSKRGTEAFF.